This T cell receptor beta chain comes out of a study of metastatic and nonmetastatic thyroid tumors. No patient had received any treatment before thyroid surgery. TCRdb re-analyzed the PCR reads using MiXCR. The sample carries around 18,000 clones, more than 25% recorded once. Deletions cut 5 bases from V and 12 bases from J, with 17 bases between. Germline assignment: CDR1 MNHNS and CDR2 SASEGT. This CDR3 comprises 13 residues. The rearrangement links TRBV6-1 to TRBJ2-1, with a possible D match to TRBD1 (6 bases). This clonotype was obtained from a female donor with papillary thyroid cancer or a benign thyroid nodule (not recorded which). Some clones in this sample may be carry-over from other donors' samples. Sample: tumor tissue. The CDR3 region has the DNA TGTGCCAGCAGTCAATCTATAGACAGGACGCAGTTCTTC. It translates to CASSQSIDRTQFF.